The rows below give T cell receptor beta chains drawn from one sample of a study of metastatic and nonmetastatic thyroid tumors. TCRdb reprocessed the PCR reads via MiXCR. Of approximately 25,000 clones listed, 13% are singletons. The sample comprised blood. The receptor source for this set is a female donor with papillary thyroid cancer or a benign thyroid nodule (not recorded which). Some clones in this sample may be carry-over from other donors' samples. Both conserved end residues are part of each CDR3. The D gene is left open where the match is weak. Expanded clones get a size class; other rows say once, few or many, or leave the size out.

size | J | V | D | CDR3 | DNA
many | TRBJ2-1 | TRBV19 | - | CASSIYSEGNEQFF | TGTGCCAGTAGTATATATAGCGAAGGCAATGAGCAGTTCTTC
once | TRBJ2-1 | TRBV30 | - | CAWSVTGALGYNEQFF | TGTGCCTGGAGTGTAACGGGGGCGCTTGGATACAATGAGCAGTTCTTC
- | TRBJ2-1 | TRBV20-1 | TRBD2 | CSASYGRVNEQFF | TGCAGTGCTAGTTACGGGAGGGTCAATGAGCAGTTCTTC
many | TRBJ2-3 | TRBV12-3/TRBV12-4 | TRBD2 | CASSSTLGLAGSTDTQYF | TGTGCCAGCAGTTCTACCCTTGGGCTAGCGGGTAGCACAGATACGCAGTATTTT
many | TRBJ2-1 | TRBV7-2 | - | CASSSSRAGSSYNEQFF | TGTGCCAGCAGCTCCTCCCGCGCGGGGAGCTCCTACAATGAGCAGTTCTTC
many | TRBJ2-1 | TRBV5-1 | TRBD2 | CASSLDPRGGPSSYNEQFF | TGCGCCAGCAGCTTGGACCCTCGGGGGGGCCCATCAAGCTACAATGAGCAGTTCTTC
few | TRBJ2-7 | TRBV28 | TRBD2 | CASSLPSSGLAGAQHEQYF | TGTGCCAGCAGTTTACCCTCGTCGGGACTAGCGGGAGCCCAGCACGAGCAGTACTTC
many | TRBJ2-7 | TRBV10-3 | TRBD2 | CAASPAGFYEQYF | TGTGCCGCCTCCCCAGCGGGGTTTTACGAGCAGTACTTC
- | TRBJ2-7 | TRBV2 | - | CASSEGGAFWGYEQYF | TGTGCCAGCAGTGAAGGGGGGGCGTTCTGGGGCTACGAGCAGTACTTC
many | TRBJ1-1 | TRBV9 | - | CASSVRDTAEAFF | TGTGCCAGCAGCGTACGGGACACCGCTGAAGCTTTCTTT